This T cell receptor (beta chain) was identified in a study of T-cell memory formation after mild COVID-19. As regards this clonotype: Its matching antigen is unknown.

General study findings and limits: Shrinking CD4+ clones resided mostly in CM and EM, and CD8+ ones in EMRA.

Trimming cost V 2 bases and J 8 bases, with 10 bases left between them. There are 13 residues in the CDR3. Germline V gene data show CDR1 as SGHTA and CDR2 as FQGNSA. Using constant-segment primers, 5'RACE produced TCR alpha and TCR beta cDNA libraries carrying sample barcodes and UMIs. Each CDR3 protein gets one entry after TCRdb re-called the 5' RACE reads with MiXCR. The sample includes 210,000 or so distinct CDR3 sequences, about 17% of them seen just once. The V call is TRBV7-2, the J call TRBJ2-1; possible D gene TRBD1, 6 bases. Sequencing was performed on PBMCs or a T cell subset sorted from them (not recorded which). The sequence came from an adult woman who had mild COVID-19 (a few samples of this study predate the infection). Cell type and time point are not known. CDR3 in DNA: TGTGCCAGCAGCTTATACAGGGTGTATGAGCAGTTCTTC. Protein product: CASSLYRVYEQFF. Variable domain in full (rest from reference TRBV7-2 and TRBJ2-1): GAGVSQSPSNKVTEKGKDVELRCDPISGHTALYWYRQSLGQGLEFLIYFQGNSAPDKSGLPSDRFSAERTGGSVSTLTIQRTQQEDSAVYLCASSLYRVYEQFFGPGTRLTVL.